These 22 T cell receptor beta chains share one sample of origin, sequenced in a study of cytomegalovirus exposure and HLA in healthy donors. The PCR ran on 60 Vbeta and 13 Jbeta primers. This table comes from immunoSEQ multiplex PCR, and its TCRdb copy is limited to in-frame clones, with some not included. Of 150,000 to 200,000 clones in the sample, about 79% are singletons; the top ten hold approximately 2.4%. The material sequenced was PBMCs. The receptors derive from a woman in her forties or fifties in good health and CMV-seronegative.

The chain uses TRBV11-1 and TRBJ2-2; D not resolved. The CDR3 is made up of 14 amino acids. Germline V gene lookup returns CDR1 SGHAT and CDR2 FQDESV (reference sequence). Trimming cost V 5 bases and J 4 bases, with 11 bases left between them. In nucleotides, the CDR3 is TGTGCCAGCAGCCCCAAACCCAGCACCGGGGAGCTGTTTTTT. This sequence encodes CASSPKPSTGELFF.

This sequence joins TRBV10-3 and TRBJ2-7; D may be TRBD1 (6 bases). The CDR3 consists of 15 residues. CDR1 is ENHRY, CDR2 SYGVKD, per germline. Trimming removed 3 bases from V and 1 base from J, with 13 bases in between. The CDR3 DNA sequence: TGTGCCATCAGTGACCACCACAGGGAATCCTACGAGCAGTACTTC. This translates into CAISDHHRESYEQYF.

The chain links TRBV7-2 to TRBJ2-1; TRBD2 matches at 9 bases. The germline gives CDR1 SGHTA, CDR2 FQGNSA. The CDR3 length is 15 residues. J gave up 8 bases and V 3 bases, and 8 bases lay outside the gene matches. The CDR3 DNA follows: TGTGCCAGCAGCTTCTATCGCGGGGGGGTCGATGAGCAGTTCTTC. Its translation: CASSFYRGGVDEQFF.

In this sample, this clone turned up once. This sequence joins TRBV29-1 and TRBJ1-5, with D possibly being TRBD1 (6 bases). In germline, CDR1 is SQVTM, CDR2 ANQGSEA. The CDR3 covers 12 residues. Trimming removed 6 bases at V and 5 bases at J, with 11 bases between. CDR3 in amino acids: CSVRAGDQPQHF. The CDR3 region has the DNA TGCAGCGTCCGGGCAGGGGATCAGCCCCAGCATTTT.

The chain carries TRBV5-6 and TRBJ1-3; no definite D call. This CDR3 comprises 16 residues. Trimming removed 3 bases at V and 0 bases at J, with 13 bases between. In germline, CDR1 is SGHDT, CDR2 YYEEEE. CDR3 DNA: TGTGCCAGCAGCTGGGGAGGCACCAGCTCTGGAAACACCATATATTTT. It translates to CASSWGGTSSGNTIYF.

The gene calls are TRBV9 and TRBJ2-7; 11 nucleotides match TRBD2. V was clipped by 4 bases and J by 3 bases; unmatched bases: 3. Germline CDR1 SGDLS, CDR2 YYNGEE. The CDR3 is 14 amino acids. The CDR3 nucleotides are TGTGCCAGCAGCATCGGGACTAGCGGCTACGAGCAGTACTTC. The encoded protein is CASSIGTSGYEQYF.

The chain recombines TRBV27 with TRBJ2-3; TRBD2 matches 12 bases. CDR3 length equals 17 residues. Unmatched junction bases numbered 8, after V lost 4 bases and J lost 3 bases. Germline CDR1 reads MNHEY; CDR2 reads SMNVEV (reference sequence). This chain's CDR3 is CASSSPSTSGSTDTQYF. The CDR3 DNA reads TGTGCCAGCAGTTCCCCCTCGACTAGCGGGAGTACAGATACGCAGTATTTT.

The V call is TRBV7-2, the J call TRBJ1-2, with TRBD1 as a possible D gene (5 bases). Trimming cost V 5 bases and J 1 base, with 14 bases left between them. This CDR3 has 15 residues. Germline V CDR1 and CDR2: SGHTA, FQGNSA. Written as DNA, the CDR3 is TGTGCCAGCAGCGCTAAGGGGACTGGTAACTATGGCTACACCTTC. Translation gives CASSAKGTGNYGYTF.

The table lists this clone with a count of one. The rearrangement uses TRBV7-9 and TRBJ2-3, with a possible D match to TRBD2 (7 bases). CDR3 length equals 17 residues. Germline CDR1 is SEHNR and CDR2 is FQNEAQ (reference sequence). V gave up 5 bases and J gave up 2 bases, with 20 bases separating them. Here the CDR3 reads CASSLGRGGDYTDTQYF. In DNA form, the CDR3 reads TGTGCCAGCAGCCTCGGGCGCGGGGGCGACTACACAGATACGCAGTATTTT. Supplemented by reference TRBV7-9 and TRBJ2-3, the full variable domain reads DTGVSQNPRHKITKRGQNVTFRCDPISEHNRLYWYRQTLGQGPEFLTYFQNEAQLEKSRLLSDRFSAERPKGSFSTLEIQRTEQGDSAMYLCASSLGRGGDYTDTQYFGPGTRLTVL.

The chain employs TRBV7-6 and TRBJ1-1, with TRBD1 matching over 7 bases. This CDR3 has 14 residues. In germline, CDR1 is SGHVS, CDR2 FNYEAQ. V dropped 5 bases and J dropped 4; count of bases not matched to a gene: 7. CDR3 in amino acids: CASSPWQGGTEAFF. CDR3 bases: TGTGCCAGCAGCCCTTGGCAGGGGGGCACTGAAGCTTTCTTT.

This rearrangement joins TRBV11-1 to TRBJ1-1, with 7 nucleotides matching TRBD1. The CDR3 consists of 15 residues. V was clipped by 5 bases and J by 2 bases; unmatched bases: 8. Germline CDR1 SGHAT, CDR2 FQDESV (reference sequence). The CDR3 DNA reads as TGTGCCAGCAGCGTCCAGGGACAGTTAAACACTGAAGCTTTCTTT. This sequence encodes CASSVQGQLNTEAFF.

The CDR3 reads CASSLNPQGVSSTDTQYF. CDR3 nucleotides: TGTGCCAGCAGCTTAAACCCACAGGGCGTTTCTAGCACAGATACGCAGTATTTT. V usage is TRBV7-3 and J usage is TRBJ2-3, with D perhaps TRBD1 (6 bases). CDR1 is SGHTA, CDR2 FQGTGA, per germline. Trimming removed 1 base from V and 0 bases from J, with 17 bases in between. The CDR3 runs 18 residues.

The chain combines TRBV10-2 with TRBJ1-4, with 8 bases identical to TRBD1. The V and J ends lost 4 bases and 6 bases, in that order; junction bases with no gene match: 7. Per the germline V gene, CDR1 is WSHSY and CDR2 is SAAADI. The length of the CDR3 is 15 residues. The CDR3 coding sequence is TGCGCCAGCAGTGGGATCGGACAGGGCCATGAAAAACTGTTTTTT. This sequence encodes CASSGIGQGHEKLFF.

The V and J genes are TRBV28 and TRBJ1-2; 8 nucleotides match TRBD1. This CDR3 contains 17 residues. J gave up 1 base and V 6 bases, and 13 bases lay outside the gene matches. CDR1 is MDHEN and CDR2 is SYDVKM in the germline V gene. The chain's CDR3 is CASRLGRQGAFNYGYTF. CDR3 coding DNA: TGTGCCAGCAGGCTAGGGCGGCAGGGGGCGTTTAACTATGGCTACACCTTC.

The chain employs TRBV7-8 and TRBJ2-7; possibly TRBD2 for D (6 bases). Trimming removed 0 bases from V and 7 bases from J, with 16 bases in between. The CDR3 is 15 residues long. Germline V gene data show CDR1 as SGHVS and CDR2 as FQNEAQ. CDR3 sequence (DNA): TGTGCCAGCAGCTTAGCGGTCAGGGTGGCGGGAGAGCAGTACTTC. This translates into CASSLAVRVAGEQYF.

The chain uses TRBV10-2 and TRBJ2-5; 8 bases agree with TRBD2. Germline V gene lookup returns CDR1 WSHSY and CDR2 SAAADI. The CDR3 extends over 15 amino acids. V lost 2 bases and J lost 2; bases outside the gene matches: 4. CDR3: CASSEQGGGQETQYF. The CDR3 region has the DNA TGCGCCAGCAGTGAGCAGGGCGGGGGGCAAGAGACCCAGTACTTC.

This rearrangement joins TRBV9 to TRBJ2-7; D gene unclear. Germline CDR1 SGDLS, CDR2 YYNGEE. The CDR3 consists of 16 residues. Trimming cost V 5 bases and J 4 bases, with 22 bases left between them. Written as DNA, the CDR3 is TGTGCCAGCAGTAACGCCGTGGCAGGTCCCCCTTACGAGCAGTACTTC. Protein: CASSNAVAGPPYEQYF.

V gene TRBV18 combines with J gene TRBJ2-3; TRBD1 aligns across 7 bases. V dropped 3 bases and J dropped 3; count of bases not matched to a gene: 6. The CDR3 spans 15 residues. Germline V lookup: CDR1 KGHSH, CDR2 LQKENI. This CDR3 is CASSPGQKGTDTQYF. CDR3 coding DNA: TGTGCCAGCTCACCGGGACAGAAAGGAACAGATACGCAGTATTTT.

The V gene is TRBV19, the J gene TRBJ2-5; 8 bases match TRBD1. Germline V gene data show CDR1 as LNHDA and CDR2 as SQIVND (reference sequence). The J segment lost 1 base and the V segment lost 0 bases, leaving 7 bases of the junction unmatched. The CDR3 has 17 amino acids. The CDR3 sequence is CASSIDHGTGGQETQYF. CDR3 coding DNA: TGTGCCAGTAGTATAGATCACGGGACAGGCGGCCAAGAGACCCAGTACTTC.

The genes are TRBV4-1 and TRBJ1-2, with D unresolved. The CDR3 loop spans 16 amino acids. The V end was cut by 0 bases, the J end by 3 bases, with 14 bases between. Germline CDR1 is MGHRA and CDR2 is YSYEKL. CDR3 DNA sequence: TGCGCCAGCAGCCAAGATCCGGTTACGGTATACTATGGCTACACCTTC. It is translated as CASSQDPVTVYYGYTF.

V gene TRBV5-6 combines with J gene TRBJ1-3; D gene ambiguous. V gave up 3 bases and J gave up 0 bases, with 7 bases separating them. This CDR3 comprises 14 residues. Germline values: CDR1 SGHDT, CDR2 YYEEEE. Written as DNA, the CDR3 is TGTGCCAGCAGCTACATATACTCTGGAAACACCATATATTTT. It yields the protein CASSYIYSGNTIYF.

The gene calls are TRBV7-8 and TRBJ2-1; 8 nucleotides agree with TRBD1. After removal of 5 bases from V and 6 bases from J, the junction contained 12 bases not matched to a gene. Per the germline V gene, CDR1 is SGHVS and CDR2 is FQNEAQ. This CDR3 is 16 amino acids long. CDR3 in amino acids: CASSPKIAGQANEQFF. CDR3 nucleotides: TGTGCCAGCAGCCCTAAGATCGCGGGACAGGCCAATGAGCAGTTCTTC.